This is a list of T cell receptor beta chains from one sample in a study of cytomegalovirus exposure and HLA in healthy donors. Profiling relied on immunoSEQ multiplex PCR, and the TCRdb table lists in-frame clones only, not all of them. The sample yields about 220,000 clones, just over 90% seen once. The sequenced sample consisted of PBMCs. The receptor source for this set is a woman between 18 and 30 years old in good health and CMV-seronegative. Both conserved end residues are part of each CDR3. Each record gives: V gene, clone size, D gene, CDR3 length, J gene, CDR3 protein, CDR3 DNA. A D gene is named only where the DNA matches it firmly. Clone size is given for some rows only: seen once, a few or many times, or a class if the clone is expanded.

TRBV28,NA,TRBD1,13,TRBJ1-1,CASSRDRVAEAFF,TGTGCCAGCAGCCGAGACAGGGTAGCTGAAGCTTTCTTT
TRBV5-4,NA,TRBD2,18,TRBJ2-5,CASSSPSLAGGLEKTQYF,TGTGCCAGCAGCTCGCCGTCACTAGCGGGAGGTTTGGAGAAGACCCAGTACTTC
TRBV19,NA,NA,15,TRBJ2-2,CASSTGRTNTGELFF,TGTGCCAGTAGTACGGGTAGGACGAACACCGGGGAGCTGTTTTTT
TRBV12-5,NA,NA,15,TRBJ2-2,CASGFNGRGWGELFF,TGTGCTAGTGGTTTTAACGGTAGGGGATGGGGGGAGCTGTTTTTT
TRBV10-3,NA,NA,16,TRBJ2-2,CAISEYPGTNTGELFF,TGTGCCATCAGTGAGTACCCGGGGACTAACACCGGGGAGCTGTTTTTT
TRBV18,NA,NA,14,TRBJ1-5,CASSPAQRDQPQHF,TGTGCCAGCTCACCAGCCCAGCGGGATCAGCCCCAGCATTTT
TRBV7-2,NA,NA,15,TRBJ1-1,CASSLGTRLNTEAFF,TGTGCCAGCAGCTTAGGAACTCGCCTGAACACTGAAGCTTTCTTT
TRBV27,NA,NA,17,TRBJ2-2,CASSLFSGTPNTGELFF,TGTGCCAGCAGCTTATTCTCCGGGACACCAAACACCGGGGAGCTGTTTTTT
TRBV28,NA,TRBD2,15,TRBJ2-7,CASSLPGTITYEQYF,TGTGCCAGCAGTTTACCGGGGACTATCACCTACGAGCAGTACTTC
TRBV5-5,NA,TRBD2,15,TRBJ2-7,CASSPGLADTYEQYF,TGTGCCAGCAGCCCGGGACTAGCGGACACCTACGAGCAGTACTTC
TRBV11-2,NA,NA,13,TRBJ1-6,CASSLVTDSPLHF,TGTGCCAGCAGCTTAGTAACGGATTCACCCCTCCACTTT
TRBV19,NA,NA,15,TRBJ2-1,CASSAIPSSYNEQFF,TGTGCCAGTAGTGCCATCCCCAGCTCCTACAATGAGCAGTTCTTC
TRBV10-3,once,NA,14,TRBJ1-2,CAISGQATNYGYTF,TGTGCCATCAGTGGACAGGCCACTAACTATGGCTACACCTTC
TRBV15,once,NA,13,TRBJ1-4,CATSREFEEKLFF,TGTGCCACCAGCAGAGAGTTCGAGGAAAAACTGTTTTTT
TRBV19,once,TRBD2,15,TRBJ2-1,CATMGTSGLYNEQFF,TGTGCCACTATGGGAACTAGCGGTCTATACAATGAGCAGTTCTTC
TRBV7-9,NA,NA,16,TRBJ2-7,CASSLGGGRTSYEQYF,TGTGCCAGCAGCTTAGGTGGAGGGAGGACGTCCTACGAGCAGTACTTC
TRBV6-1,NA,NA,12,TRBJ2-5,CASSLALVTQYF,TGTGCCAGCAGTTTGGCACTAGTTACCCAGTACTTC
TRBV11-2,NA,NA,13,TRBJ1-4,CASSLGRVEKLFF,TGTGCCAGCAGCTTAGGCAGGGTGGAAAAACTGTTTTTT
TRBV27,NA,NA,16,TRBJ1-5,CASSLLGGDSNQPQHF,TGTGCCAGCAGTTTACTGGGAGGCGATAGCAATCAGCCCCAGCATTTT
TRBV5-1,once,TRBD2,16,TRBJ2-3,CASSFIAGVAPDTQYF,TGCGCCAGCAGCTTTATAGCGGGAGTTGCGCCAGATACGCAGTATTTT
TRBV19,NA,NA,14,TRBJ1-1,CASSIDPGFTEAFF,TGTGCCAGTAGTATAGATCCAGGGTTCACTGAAGCTTTCTTT
TRBV7-2,NA,TRBD1,19,TRBJ2-1,CASSSPPGGYPSSYNEQFF,TGTGCCAGCAGCTCCCCCCCAGGGGGCTACCCGAGCTCCTACAATGAGCAGTTCTTC
TRBV30,NA,TRBD2,16,TRBJ2-1,CAWSVLVLAEYNEQFF,TGTGCCTGGAGTGTATTAGTACTAGCGGAATACAATGAGCAGTTCTTC
TRBV6-7,NA,TRBD2,16,TRBJ2-1,CASSYRTSGRANEQFF,TGTGCCAGCAGTTACCGGACTAGCGGGAGGGCGAATGAGCAGTTCTTC
TRBV29-1,NA,NA,12,TRBJ2-1,CSVARQDNEQFF,TGCAGCGTTGCCCGGCAGGACAATGAGCAGTTCTTC
TRBV2,NA,NA,13,TRBJ1-1,CATSGQQNTEAFF,TGTGCCACCTCAGGACAGCAAAACACTGAAGCTTTCTTT
TRBV11-3,NA,TRBD2,18,TRBJ2-3,CASSPGRLAGVITDTQYF,TGTGCCAGCAGCCCAGGGAGGCTAGCGGGAGTTATAACAGATACGCAGTATTTT
TRBV10-2,NA,NA,13,TRBJ1-2,CASSWDIDYGYTF,TGCGCCAGCAGTTGGGACATAGACTATGGCTACACCTTC
TRBV9,NA,TRBD2,15,TRBJ2-4,CASSSVAGGDGVRYF,TGTGCCAGCAGCTCAGTTGCTGGGGGGGACGGGGTGAGGTACTTC
TRBV5-1,NA,NA,18,TRBJ2-1,CASSLIAPGAQTYNEQFF,TGCGCCAGCAGCTTGATCGCACCTGGGGCACAAACCTACAATGAGCAGTTCTTC